This T cell receptor beta chain was identified during a study of read filtering for tumor transcriptome and immune sequencing. This library used about 360 ng RNA and molecular barcoded adaptors spanning alpha/delta and beta/gamma chains. One entry per CDR3 protein, called by TCRdb with MiXCR from the reads. The table has some 41,000 distinct CDR3 sequences, 10% to 15% seen once. The sample taken for sequencing was a population of CD138-negative cells sorted from bone marrow. This clonotype was sampled from a donor at least 40 years old with multiple myeloma.

CDR3: CASTPGQTQETQYF. DNA for the CDR3: TGTGCCAGCACCCCAGGACAGACTCAAGAGACCCAGTACTTC. V and J are TRBV9 and TRBJ2-5; a possible D gene is TRBD1 (6 bases). Trimming took 6 bases from V and 2 from J, leaving 14 bases between them. This CDR3 is 14 amino acids long. Germline assignment: CDR1 SGDLS and CDR2 YYNGEE.